These T cell receptor beta chains were read from a single sample in a study of control samples from healthy donors and cancer patients. Clones were sequenced by immunoSEQ multiplex PCR, and TCRdb holds only the in-frame ones, with some missing. Here the sample spans some 150,000 clones, approximately 94% being singletons. The specimen sequenced was blood. These TCRs come from a man aged 40-49 years in good health. The CDR3 runs from the conserved cysteine through the conserved F or W. The order of the fields is clone size, J gene, D gene, V gene, CDR3 protein, CDR3 DNA. D genes are given only for firm matches. Only part of the rows carry a size: once, few, many, or a class if the clone is expanded.

>-|TRBJ1-2|-|TRBV2
CASSEGHRYGYTF
TGTGCCAGCAGTGAAGGACACCGCTATGGCTACACCTTC
>-|TRBJ2-7|-|TRBV7-9
CASSYGGEQYF
TGTGCCAGCAGCTATGGTGGGGAGCAGTACTTC
>-|TRBJ2-2|-|TRBV10-3
CAISGPEGGTGELFF
TGTGCCATCAGTGGCCCCGAGGGTGGCACCGGGGAGCTGTTTTTT
>-|TRBJ1-1|TRBD1|TRBV10-1
CASSRQGKTEAFF
TGCGCCAGCAGTCGACAGGGTAAGACTGAAGCTTTCTTT
>-|TRBJ1-2|-|TRBV10-2
CASRQGIYGYTF
TGCGCCAGCAGGCAAGGGATCTATGGCTACACCTTC
>-|TRBJ2-5|TRBD2|TRBV5-6
CASGKRGGMDQYF
TGTGCCAGCGGCAAGCGGGGTGGTATGGACCAGTACTTC
>-|TRBJ1-1|-|TRBV6-2/TRBV6-3
CASSYGQEIFTEAFF
TGTGCCAGCAGTTACGGGCAGGAAATATTCACTGAAGCTTTCTTT
>-|TRBJ2-7|-|TRBV13
CASSSGGREQYF
TGTGCCAGCAGCTCTGGGGGTCGCGAGCAGTACTTC
>-|TRBJ2-1|-|TRBV5-6
CASSLVGVEQFF
TGTGCCAGCAGCTTGGTGGGCGTAGAGCAGTTCTTC
>-|TRBJ1-2|-|TRBV24-1
CATSDFAQGRSGYTF
TGTGCCACCAGTGATTTCGCGCAGGGGAGGTCTGGCTACACCTTC
>-|TRBJ1-4|TRBD1|TRBV3-1/TRBV3-2
CASSRQGRSEKLFF
TGTGCCAGCAGCCGACAGGGGAGAAGTGAAAAACTGTTTTTT
>-|TRBJ2-2|TRBD2|TRBV13
CASSPITQRGNTGELFF
TGTGCCAGCAGCCCAATTACCCAGCGGGGGAACACCGGGGAGCTGTTTTTT
>-|TRBJ2-5|-|TRBV20-1
CSASRGTVQETQYF
TGCAGTGCTAGTCGGGGGACGGTACAAGAGACCCAGTACTTC
>-|TRBJ1-1|-|TRBV4-2
CASSQAAEGAFF
TGTGCCAGCAGCCAAGCCGCCGAGGGGGCTTTCTTT
>-|TRBJ1-2|-|TRBV6-5
CASQGTFNYGYTF
TGTGCCAGCCAAGGAACCTTTAACTATGGCTACACCTTC
>-|TRBJ2-1|TRBD2|TRBV18
CASSPRVAGGYNEQFF
TGTGCCAGCTCACCACGTGTAGCGGGGGGGTACAATGAGCAGTTCTTC
>-|TRBJ2-1|TRBD2|TRBV7-3
CASSLEGLAPSSYNEQFF
TGTGCCAGCAGCTTAGAAGGACTAGCGCCGAGCTCCTACAATGAGCAGTTCTTC
>-|TRBJ1-1|-|TRBV30
CAWGVPLGGLDTEAFF
TGTGCCTGGGGAGTCCCTTTGGGGGGGCTTGACACTGAAGCTTTCTTT
>-|TRBJ1-2|-|TRBV4-1
CASSQSAGVYYGYTF
TGCGCCAGCAGCCAGTCCGCGGGGGTTTACTATGGCTACACCTTC
>-|TRBJ1-1|TRBD1|TRBV10-3
CAIGQETYTEAFF
TGTGCCATCGGACAGGAGACTTACACTGAAGCTTTCTTT
>-|TRBJ1-6|-|TRBV27
CASSLRQYNSPLHF
TGTGCCAGCAGTTTACGACAGTATAATTCACCCCTCCACTTT
>once|TRBJ1-1|-|TRBV20-1
CSAGAGTEAFF
TGCAGTGCAGGAGCGGGCACTGAAGCTTTCTTT
>-|TRBJ2-7|TRBD1|TRBV6-2/TRBV6-3
CASSRTGGSSYEQYF
TGTGCCAGCAGCAGGACAGGGGGCAGCTCCTACGAGCAGTACTTC
>-|TRBJ2-2|-|TRBV14
CASSPRSVFTGELFF
TGTGCCAGCAGCCCCCGGAGTGTCTTCACCGGGGAGCTGTTTTTT
>-|TRBJ1-2|TRBD1|TRBV27
CASSPGIAGGARGYTF
TGTGCCAGCAGTCCCGGCATTGCAGGGGGCGCGAGGGGCTACACCTTC
>-|TRBJ2-3|TRBD2|TRBV14
CASSQLAGQTQYF
TGTGCCAGCAGCCAGCTAGCGGGGCAAACGCAGTATTTT
>-|TRBJ1-4|-|TRBV7-9
CASANPGHGTNEKLFF
TGTGCCAGCGCTAATCCGGGCCACGGGACTAATGAAAAACTGTTTTTT
>-|TRBJ1-2|-|TRBV5-1
CASTAGSNYGYTF
TGCGCCAGTACGGCGGGGAGTAACTATGGCTACACCTTC
>-|TRBJ1-1|-|TRBV9
CASSNHPGQLMNTEAFF
TGTGCCAGCAGCAATCACCCAGGGCAGCTAATGAACACTGAAGCTTTCTTT
>once|TRBJ1-2|-|TRBV24-1
CATSDGPSGGYTF
TGTGCCACCAGTGACGGACCATCGGGTGGCTACACCTTC
>-|TRBJ1-1|TRBD1|TRBV7-9
CASSSGQGADTEAFF
TGTGCCAGCAGCTCGGGACAGGGTGCGGACACTGAAGCTTTCTTT
>-|TRBJ2-7|TRBD2|TRBV11-2
CASSLEGGSEEYF
TGTGCCAGCAGCCTAGAAGGCGGGAGCGAGGAGTACTTC
>-|TRBJ2-1|TRBD1|TRBV4-2
CASSQGQGRHNEQFF
TGTGCCAGCAGCCAGGGACAGGGGAGGCACAATGAGCAGTTCTTC
>-|TRBJ1-5|-|TRBV7-9
CASSLGGQYYSNQPQHF
TGTGCCAGCAGCTTAGGGGGGCAGTACTATAGCAATCAGCCCCAGCATTTT
>-|TRBJ2-2|-|TRBV24-1
CAIGWGTGELFF
TGTGCCATCGGATGGGGGACCGGGGAGCTGTTTTTT
>-|TRBJ2-3|-|TRBV10-3
CAISASGPKIDTQYF
TGTGCCATCAGTGCATCTGGGCCCAAGATAGATACGCAGTATTTT
>once|TRBJ2-7|TRBD2|TRBV5-3
CARSDRTSGRIDEQYF
TGTGCCAGAAGCGACAGGACTAGCGGGAGGATCGACGAGCAGTACTTC
>-|TRBJ2-1|TRBD1|TRBV28
CASRGAGGNEQFF
TGTGCCAGCAGGGGGGCAGGGGGCAATGAGCAGTTCTTC
>few|TRBJ2-1|-|TRBV29-1
CSQTAYSYNEQFF
TGCAGCCAAACCGCCTACTCCTACAATGAGCAGTTCTTC
>-|TRBJ2-2|-|TRBV5-1
CASSPPGAGTGELFF
TGCGCCAGCAGCCCCCCGGGGGCCGGCACCGGGGAGCTGTTTTTT
>-|TRBJ1-4|-|TRBV11-2
CASSFGPLGEKLFF
TGTGCCAGCAGCTTCGGGCCGTTGGGTGAAAAACTGTTTTTT
>-|TRBJ1-4|TRBD1|TRBV27
CASSSLDRGNEKLFF
TGTGCCAGCAGTTCACTTGACAGGGGTAATGAAAAACTGTTTTTT